This T cell receptor beta chain was sequenced during a study of tumor-infiltrating lymphocytes in oesophageal squamous cell carcinoma (TCRdb year 2016). A remark on this clonotype: This receptor's antigen is unknown. No base quality values were provided; no much bigger clone lies one nucleotide off.

Library prep was done by PCR. TCRdb lists the instrument as Illumina HiSeq 2000. Clones were called with MiXCR by TCRdb after fastp trimmed the public reads at Q25, and only in-frame beta chains were retained. Every distinct CDR3 protein forms one entry, paired with its most common genes and DNA. The sample profile shows about 10,000 distinct CDR3 sequences; under 65% of them were found once. Approximately 37% of the sample lies in the top ten. The CDR3 runs 14 amino acids, cysteine and phenylalanine included. Left in the record is the CDR3 DNA by itself, 42 bases read in frame from the first base. The germline V gene specifies SGHTA as CDR1 and FQGNSA as CDR2.

Sequencing used esophageal tumor tissue. This sequence was found in a female donor with esophageal squamous cell carcinoma. Rearrangement joined TRBV7-2 to TRBJ1-1; TRBD1 agrees with 7 junctional bases. The tail of the sequence fits TRBJ1-6 better, so the J call may be wrong. The nucleotide sequence reads as follows: TGTGCCAGCAGTTCGACAGGGCAGTATTCACCCCTCCACTTT. Translation gives CASSSTGQYSPLHF.